This TCR beta chain stems from a study of post-analysis software for immune sequencing data. Whole-study results and caveats: The study found significantly lower normalized Chao1 diversity in multiple sclerosis patients than in controls. Five TRBV segments were significantly more frequent in patients than in controls. TRBV5-6, TRBV5-1 and TRBV20-1 were among these segments.

Sequencing libraries made from TCR beta cDNA carried unique molecular identifiers. TCRdb reprocessed the PCR reads via MiXCR and lists one record per CDR3 protein. The data hold hundreds of thousands of distinct CDR3 sequences, with approximately 57% observed a single time. The V gene end was trimmed by 6 bases and the J gene end by 0 bases; junction bases not matched to a gene: 15. The CDR3 consists of 19 residues. Only a few counts were recorded for this clonotype. Its specificity is unknown. The TCR originated in a girl aged 10 to 17 with multiple sclerosis. Sequencing was performed on blood. This chain connects TRBV12-3 or TRBV12-4 to TRBJ2-3, with 10 bases matching TRBD2. CDR3 sequence (DNA): TGTGCCAGCAGCTGGGGAGGGCGAGCTAGCGGGAGAAGCACAGATACGCAGTATTTT. This gives the protein CASSWGGRASGRSTDTQYF.